The following is a T cell receptor (beta chain) sequence with its context. Allocation to cohorts depended on clinical history reported by the participants. Two negative PCRs, clearance, or symptom resolution characterized the recovered Cohort 3 donors. This record belongs to a study of blood T cell repertoires in COVID-19. The overall study: In each case, the material was cDNA or gDNA derived from T cells, B-cell-depleted T cells, or PBMCs.

As processed by the authors: Reference gene primers were amplified, and this amplification served to estimate nucleated cell counts. TCRdb keeps only in-frame clones here, not all; method: immunoSEQ multiplex PCR. V and J calls plus clone size are reproduced from that table; the DNA served to infer D and trimming. The sample consists of 150,000 to 200,000 clones, approximately 88% of them appearing once. Germline CDR1 is SEHNR and CDR2 is FQNEAQ (reference sequence). Trimming at V came to 4 bases and at J to 3 bases, leaving 7 bases not matched to a gene. The CDR3 is 16 amino acids. Sequencing was performed on PBMCs or T cells enriched from blood (not recorded which). The source is a woman aged 18-35 years who had recovered from COVID-19. The genes are TRBV7-9 and TRBJ2-5; 11 bases agree with TRBD2. The chain's CDR3 is CASSSLRGLAEETQYF. The CDR3, as DNA: TGTGCCAGCAGCTCTCTACGGGGACTAGCGGAAGAGACCCAGTACTTC.